Following are 9 T cell receptor beta chains from one sample sequenced in a study of technical replicates of blood from a few donors. Produced via immunoSEQ multiplex PCR; TCRdb's table is partial and in-frame only. The table lists about 74,000 clones, approximately 80% of them singletons. What was sequenced was PBMCs. The source of these receptors is a human donor in good health. Some clones in this sample may be carry-over from other donors' samples.

This rearrangement joins TRBV6-5 to TRBJ2-6; D gene unclear. CDR1 MNHEY and CDR2 SVGAGI come from the germline V gene. The V and J ends lost 0 bases and 4 bases respectively, with 7 bases between them. This CDR3 spans 15 amino acids. This chain's CDR3 is CASSYSSYGANVLTF. CDR3 nucleotide sequence: TGTGCCAGCAGTTACTCCAGTTACGGGGCCAACGTCCTGACTTTC.

The chain recombines TRBV12-5 with TRBJ2-2; TRBD1 might be the D (6 bases). Trimming took 3 bases from V and 1 from J, leaving 12 bases between them. Per germline, CDR1 LGHNT and CDR2 FRNRAP. CDR3 size: 16 residues. CDR3 residues: CASGFLGGQNTGELFF. The CDR3 DNA is TGTGCTAGTGGTTTTCTTGGGGGCCAGAACACCGGGGAGCTGTTTTTT. Supplemented by reference TRBV12-5 and TRBJ2-2, the full variable domain reads DARVTQTPRHKVTEMGQEVTMRCQPILGHNTVFWYRQTMMQGLELLAYFRNRAPLDDSGMPKDRFSAEMPDATLATLKIQPSEPRDSAVYFCASGFLGGQNTGELFFGEGSRLTVL.

This clone was seen a handful of times. The V gene is TRBV30, the J gene TRBJ2-7, with a tentative D call TRBD1 (6 bases). This CDR3 is 14 amino acids long. CDR1 and CDR2 from the germline V gene are GTSNPN and SVGIG (reference sequence). The ends were cut back, 0 bases at V and 3 bases at J, with 12 bases in the middle. CDR3 sequence: CAWSVTPTGYEQYF. For the CDR3, the DNA is TGTGCCTGGAGTGTAACCCCGACAGGCTACGAGCAGTACTTC.

CDR3 bases: TGTGCCTGTGAGACAAACTCTGGAAACACCATATATTTT. It translates to CACETNSGNTIYF. The chain uses TRBV30 and TRBJ1-3; D remains ambiguous. The CDR3 consists of 13 residues. CDR1 is GTSNPN and CDR2 is SVGIG in the germline V gene (reference sequence). The V end was cut by 6 bases, the J end by 0 bases, with 9 bases between.

This chain joins TRBV29-1 and TRBJ2-2, with 10 positions matching TRBD2. With V trimmed by 4 bases and J by 5 bases, 13 bases remained unmatched. CDR3 size: 17 residues. Germline V gene lookup returns CDR1 SQVTM and CDR2 ANQGSEA. Here the CDR3 DNA reads TGCAGCGTTGCGGGGTTAGCGGGGGGCCAGGGTACCGGGGAGCTGTTTTTT. Translated, it gives CSVAGLAGGQGTGELFF.

The chain links TRBV30 to TRBJ1-5; possibly TRBD1 for D (6 bases). The CDR3 length is 13 residues. The germline CDR1 and CDR2 sequences are GTSNPN and SVGIG (reference sequence). V was cut by 2 bases and J by 7 bases, with 12 bases left in between. Written as DNA, the CDR3 is TGTGCCTGGAGTACAGGGCCTGGGCAGCCCCAGCATTTT. Translating gives CAWSTGPGQPQHF.

The chain carries TRBV7-9 and TRBJ1-2, with D uncertain. The V end was cut by 4 bases, the J end by 1 base, with 7 bases between. The CDR3 has 13 residues. Germline V gene data show CDR1 as SEHNR and CDR2 as FQNEAQ (reference sequence). The CDR3 loop is CASSSYVNYGYTF. The CDR3 nucleotides are TGTGCCAGCAGCTCCTACGTTAACTATGGCTACACCTTC.

The rearrangement joins TRBV2 to TRBJ2-7; D is ambiguous. CDR1 is SNHLY and CDR2 is FYNNEI in the germline V gene. This CDR3 has 10 residues. V dropped 7 bases and J dropped 4 bases, with 5 bases sitting between them. CDR3 DNA: TGTGCCAGCATTCTGTACGAGCAGTACTTC. Translated, it gives CASILYEQYF.

V and J are TRBV4-3 and TRBJ1-5, with TRBD1 matching over 9 bases. CDR3 length equals 15 residues. Unmatched junction bases numbered 2, after V lost 1 base and J lost 4 bases. Per the germline V gene, CDR1 is LGHNA and CDR2 is YSLEER. The CDR3 is CASSQGQGGNQPQHF. CDR3 nucleotides: TGCGCCAGCAGCCAAGGACAGGGGGGGAATCAGCCCCAGCATTTT.